Below are 28 T cell receptor beta chains sequenced from a single sample in a study of blood T cell repertoires in COVID-19. Measured with immunoSEQ multiplex PCR; TCRdb has only the in-frame clones, and not every one. The data contain 100,000 to 150,000 clones, roughly 80% of them singletons. What was sequenced was peripheral blood. The receptors were sampled from an older woman with acute or convalescent COVID-19.

This chain connects TRBV6-5 to TRBJ1-2; 9 bases are shared with TRBD1. CDR1 and CDR2 (germline): MNHEY, SVGAGI. With 9 bases clipped from V and 7 bases from J, the junction kept 12 bases outside the gene matches. There are 14 residues in the CDR3. In DNA, the CDR3 is TGTGCCAGAACACCAACAGGGGGCGCGGGTGGCTACACCTTC. Translating gives CARTPTGGAGGYTF.

The J gene is TRBJ2-1, the V gene TRBV4-2; the match to TRBD2 covers 11 bases. Germline V gene sequence: CDR1 LGHNA, CDR2 YNFKEQ. V gave up 3 bases and J gave up 10 bases; unmatched junction bases: 8. The length of the CDR3 is 15 residues. The CDR3 protein is CASSHLSGGAREQFF. CDR3 nucleotide sequence: TGTGCCAGCAGCCACCTTAGCGGGGGGGCGCGGGAGCAGTTCTTC.

The chain recombines TRBV18 with TRBJ1-4; D gene unclear. Germline CDR1 KGHSH, CDR2 LQKENI. The V gene lost 2 bases and the J gene lost 7 bases, with 11 bases spanning the gap. The CDR3 is 14 residues long. CDR3 amino acids: CASSPAGKGEKLFF. The CDR3 region has the DNA TGTGCCAGCTCACCAGCGGGTAAAGGTGAAAAACTGTTTTTT.

This clone was found a few times. This chain connects TRBV5-4 to TRBJ2-1; 8 nucleotides match TRBD2. Germline V CDR1 and CDR2: SGHNT, YYREEE (reference sequence). V lost 4 bases and J lost 3; bases outside the gene matches: 9. The CDR3 extends over 16 amino acids. The DNA of the CDR3 is TGTGCCAGCAGCCTCTCCGGGGGGGCGGTCTACAATGAGCAGTTCTTC. This translates into CASSLSGGAVYNEQFF.

The chain couples TRBV19 to TRBJ1-5, with D unclear. CDR1 LNHDA and CDR2 SQIVND come from the germline V gene (reference sequence). This CDR3 is 17 amino acids long. With 3 bases removed from V and 1 base from J, the gap between germline ends came to 16 bases. The CDR3 is CASSMGSRGGSNQPQHF. CDR3 DNA sequence: TGTGCCAGTAGTATGGGGTCGCGGGGAGGGAGCAATCAGCCCCAGCATTTT.

Written as DNA, the CDR3 is TGTGCCAGCAGCCAAATGGGGGGGGGCCAGGGTGAGCAGTTCTTC. Its translation is CASSQMGGGQGEQFF. The chain carries TRBV3-1 (or the pseudogene TRBV3-2) and TRBJ2-1; D perhaps matches TRBD2 (7 bases). CDR1 LGHDT and CDR2 YNNKEL come from the germline V gene (reference sequence). Trimming removed 2 bases at V and 9 bases at J, with 17 bases between. CDR3 length: 15 amino acids.

The rearrangement links TRBV20-1 to TRBJ1-3; weak D call: TRBD1 (5 bases). CDR1 is DFQATT and CDR2 is SNEGSKA in the germline V gene (reference sequence). The CDR3 spans 16 residues. V was cut by 6 bases and J by 0 bases, with 18 bases left in between. CDR3 in amino acids: CSASPDTTYSGNTIYF. The CDR3 nucleotides read TGCAGTGCCAGTCCGGACACGACTTACTCTGGAAACACCATATATTTT.

The V call is TRBV7-3, the J call TRBJ2-2; 7 nucleotides match TRBD1. Germline V lookup: CDR1 SGHTA, CDR2 FQGTGA. The CDR3 is 17 residues long. V shed 5 bases, J shed 1 base, and the junction held 10 bases outside the gene matches. CDR3 sequence: CASSDTFGTVNTGELFF. The CDR3 nucleotides read TGTGCCAGCAGCGACACCTTCGGGACAGTGAACACCGGGGAGCTGTTTTTT.

The V and J genes are TRBV7-9 and TRBJ2-5; D is uncertain. CDR3 size: 11 residues. V dropped 5 bases and J dropped 2 bases, with 3 bases sitting between them. Germline loops: CDR1 SEHNR, CDR2 FQNEAQ (reference sequence). The CDR3 loop is CASSRQETQYF. The CDR3 DNA is TGTGCCAGCAGCCGTCAAGAGACCCAGTACTTC.

The chain combines TRBV10-1 with TRBJ2-3, with 14 bases lining up with TRBD2. The CDR3 has 16 amino acids. Germline CDR1 is WNHNN and CDR2 is SYGVQD (reference sequence). V gave up 5 bases and J gave up 3 bases; unmatched junction bases: 4. The DNA of the CDR3 is TGCGCCAGCAGTTCTAGACTAGCGGGGGGGACAGATACGCAGTATTTT. It translates to CASSSRLAGGTDTQYF.

Only a few counts were recorded for this clone. The chain joins TRBV10-3 to TRBJ1-5; D gene unclear. The germline V and J ends were trimmed by 0 bases and 0 bases, with 15 bases remaining between them. The CDR3 consists of 18 residues. CDR1 and CDR2 (germline): ENHRY, SYGVKD. As DNA, the CDR3 is TGTGCCATCAGTGAGTCTCCCGGCGGGAGTTTTAGCAATCAGCCCCAGCATTTT. It specifies CAISESPGGSFSNQPQHF.

With respect to this clone: The sample has other DNA sequences that encode this CDR3 too. This chain uses TRBV6-5 with TRBJ2-1; unclear D gene. Trimming cost V 6 bases and J 7 bases, with 19 bases left between them. CDR3 length: 15 amino acids. CDR1 and CDR2 from the germline V gene are MNHEY and SVGAGI. The CDR3 here is CASSQTLTTINEQFF. The CDR3 DNA sequence: TGTGCCAGCAGCCAAACGCTCACTACGATAAATGAGCAGTTCTTC.

The chain links TRBV14 to TRBJ1-3; D unresolved. Per germline, CDR1 SGHDN and CDR2 FVKESK. The V end lost 4 bases, the J end lost 3 bases, and 10 bases lay between the germline ends. The CDR3 has 14 amino acids. The CDR3, as DNA: TGTGCCAGCAGCCCCTCGTTCGGTGGAAACACCATATATTTT. Its translation is CASSPSFGGNTIYF.

The DNA for the CDR3 is TGTGCCAGACGGACGGGGGAGGAGGGCAACACTGAAGCTTTCTTT. Its protein product is CARRTGEEGNTEAFF. The genes are TRBV21-1 and TRBJ1-1. TRBV21-1 is termed a pseudogene. This CDR3 has 15 residues.

The chain combines TRBV18 with TRBJ2-3; TRBD2 is a possible D gene (5 bases). Trimming left V 2 bases short and J 4 bases short, with 7 bases between. From germline, CDR1 is KGHSH and CDR2 LQKENI. The CDR3 length is 13 residues. In DNA, the CDR3 is TGTGCCAGCTCACCAACCGGGGCAGATACGCAGTATTTT. Its translation: CASSPTGADTQYF. Full variable domain (rest looked up from reference TRBV18 and TRBJ2-3): NAGVMQNPRHLVRRRGQEARLRCSPMKGHSHVYWYRQLPEEGLKFMVYLQKENIIDESGMPKERFSAEFPKEGPSILRIQQVVRGDSAAYFCASSPTGADTQYFGPGTRLTVL.

This clone appeared a few times. The chain carries TRBV5-1 and TRBJ1-2; no clear D gene. Germline V CDR1 and CDR2: SGHRS, YFSETQ. The CDR3 extends over 14 amino acids. Trimming pared 0 bases from V and 2 bases from J, leaving 8 bases between. DNA for the CDR3: TGCGCCAGCAGCTTGGGTGAGGCCAACTATGGCTACACCTTC. Protein: CASSLGEANYGYTF.

This sequence joins TRBV5-1 and TRBJ2-5; 7 positions match TRBD2. Looked up from germline, CDR1 is SGHRS and CDR2 is YFSETQ. The CDR3 is 17 amino acids. V shed 4 bases, J shed 1 base, and the junction held 13 bases outside the gene matches. The CDR3: CASSATPGLESQETQYF. DNA for the CDR3: TGCGCCAGCAGCGCGACTCCTGGACTAGAGAGCCAAGAGACCCAGTACTTC.

The chain links TRBV7-9 to TRBJ2-6; tentative D call: TRBD1 (6 bases). Trimming left V 6 bases short and J 0 bases short, with 15 bases between. The germline V gene encodes CDR1 SEHNR and CDR2 FQNEAQ (reference sequence). The CDR3 consists of 17 residues. CDR3 in amino acids: CASRDRRQSSGANVLTF. Written as DNA, the CDR3 is TGTGCCAGCAGAGACAGGCGTCAAAGCTCTGGGGCCAACGTCCTGACTTTC.

This rearrangement joins TRBV9 to TRBJ2-7; no reliable D call. The V gene lost 3 bases and the J gene lost 6 bases, with 13 bases spanning the gap. This CDR3 comprises 13 residues. CDR1 is SGDLS and CDR2 is YYNGEE in the germline V gene. The CDR3: CASSAAEVAEQYF. CDR3 coding DNA: TGTGCCAGCAGCGCTGCCGAGGTGGCCGAGCAGTACTTC.

V gene TRBV10-3 combines with J gene TRBJ2-7, with D tentatively TRBD1 (6 bases). Germline CDR1 and CDR2: ENHRY and SYGVKD. The V end lost 4 bases, the J end lost 0 bases, and 10 bases lay between the germline ends. The CDR3 totals 14 residues. CDR3: CAISGTAFSYEQYF. The DNA for the CDR3 is TGTGCCATCAGTGGGACAGCTTTCTCCTACGAGCAGTACTTC.

The gene calls are TRBV7-9 and TRBJ1-1, with no clear D. The CDR3 length is 13 residues. Trimming left V 4 bases short and J 4 bases short, with 10 bases between. The germline gives CDR1 SEHNR, CDR2 FQNEAQ (reference sequence). Written as DNA, the CDR3 is TGTGCCAGCAGCTCCCGGGAAAGCACTGAAGCTTTCTTT. This codes for CASSSRESTEAFF.

This clone has a single count. The chain combines TRBV5-8 with TRBJ2-7; D not resolved. This CDR3 has 11 amino acids. V was trimmed by 3 bases and J by 4 bases, leaving 5 bases between them. Germline V lookup: CDR1 SGHTS, CDR2 YDEGEE. The CDR3 here is CASSYYYEQYF. The CDR3 coding sequence is TGTGCCAGCAGCTACTATTACGAGCAGTACTTC.

This clone was observed once. This chain connects TRBV11-2 to TRBJ1-2; D gene unclear. The CDR3 runs 13 residues. Germline V lookup: CDR1 SGHAT, CDR2 FQNNGV. V dropped 1 base and J dropped 7 bases, with 10 bases sitting between them. The CDR3 spells CASSLVLTGGYTF. The CDR3 bases are TGTGCCAGCAGCTTAGTTCTCACGGGTGGCTACACCTTC.

This clone has only a few counts. The V and J genes are TRBV10-3 and TRBJ2-3, with 11 bases aligning to TRBD1. CDR3 length: 17 amino acids. Trimming cost V 10 bases and J 5 bases; bases outside gene matches: 17. In germline, CDR1 is ENHRY, CDR2 SYGVKD. The CDR3 region is CATKPKVGQGAGDTQYF. The CDR3 coding sequence is TGTGCCACCAAGCCAAAGGTCGGACAGGGGGCGGGAGATACGCAGTATTTT.

The chain recombines TRBV19 with TRBJ2-5; TRBD1 aligns across 7 bases. CDR1 is LNHDA and CDR2 is SQIVND in the germline V gene (reference sequence). V lost 6 bases, J lost 4 bases, and 2 bases stayed unmatched. This CDR3 contains 12 residues. The CDR3 sequence: CASRRTGETQYF. CDR3 nucleotides: TGTGCCAGTAGGCGGACAGGAGAGACCCAGTACTTC.

The chain is built from TRBV2 and TRBJ2-7; 11 bases fit TRBD1. This CDR3 comprises 15 residues. Germline lookup yields CDR1 SNHLY and CDR2 FYNNEI. The J segment lost 3 bases and the V segment lost 4 bases, leaving 5 bases of the junction unmatched. Here the CDR3 DNA reads TGTGCCAGCAGTGGCCTGGACAGGGGGCTCTACGAGCAGTACTTC. Its protein is CASSGLDRGLYEQYF.

The V and J genes are TRBV18 and TRBJ2-7, with D tentatively TRBD1 (6 bases). The germline CDR1 and CDR2 sequences are KGHSH and LQKENI. Trimming removed 2 bases at V and 5 bases at J, with 16 bases between. This CDR3 comprises 15 residues. In nucleotides, the CDR3 is TGTGCCAGCTCACCAGGGCAGGGGACAAGCCACGAGCAGTACTTC. This gives the protein CASSPGQGTSHEQYF.

The V call is TRBV20-1, the J call TRBJ2-3; D call uncertain. There are 13 residues in the CDR3. Germline values: CDR1 DFQATT, CDR2 SNEGSKA (reference sequence). Trimming stripped 3 bases from V and 2 bases from J, with 9 bases between. The DNA of the CDR3 is TGCAGTGCTAGTATGGGCTTCACAGATACGCAGTATTTT. Amino acid sequence: CSASMGFTDTQYF.